These 10 T cell receptor beta chains were sequenced from one sample in a study of cytomegalovirus exposure and HLA in healthy donors. This PCR relied on a set of 60 Vbeta primers and 13 Jbeta primers. The protocol was immunoSEQ multiplex PCR, while the TCRdb copy is restricted to in-frame clones and leaves out a portion. The sample gives under 200,000 clones, roughly 84% of which show up once; under 1.1% is in the top ten. Sequenced: PBMCs. The receptors here all came from a man aged 25-40 years in good health and CMV-seronegative.

The gene calls are TRBV19 and TRBJ2-5; 13 nucleotides line up with TRBD2. The CDR3 extends over 19 amino acids. Germline values: CDR1 LNHDA, CDR2 SQIVND (reference sequence). V dropped 0 bases and J dropped 0; count of bases not matched to a gene: 7. The CDR3 DNA reads TGTGCCAGTAGTATAGATCGGACTAGCGGGGGAGGTTACCAAGAGACCCAGTACTTC. Protein: CASSIDRTSGGGYQETQYF.

This chain connects TRBV5-1 to TRBJ1-4; D is perhaps TRBD1 (6 bases). The CDR3 consists of 18 residues. Germline values: CDR1 SGHRS, CDR2 YFSETQ. V was clipped by 0 bases and J by 0 bases, with 15 bases between them. Here the CDR3 reads CASSLVPGGYATNEKLFF. The CDR3 bases are TGCGCCAGCAGCTTGGTTCCGGGGGGCTACGCAACTAATGAAAAACTGTTTTTT.

The chain is built from TRBV30 and TRBJ2-2; a weak D match, TRBD1 (5 bases). This CDR3 has 14 residues. Germline V lookup: CDR1 GTSNPN, CDR2 SVGIG (reference sequence). The V and J ends lost 0 bases and 4 bases respectively, with 9 bases between them. This CDR3 reads CAWSVGATTGELFF. CDR3 bases: TGTGCCTGGAGTGTAGGGGCTACCACCGGGGAGCTGTTTTTT.

The chain recombines TRBV27 with TRBJ2-7, with D possibly matching TRBD1 (6 bases). The CDR3 spans 14 residues. V was pared by 4 bases and J by 3 bases, with 13 bases between. Germline CDR1 is MNHEY and CDR2 is SMNVEV (reference sequence). CDR3 DNA: TGTGCCAGCAGTTACAGGGCTGGCGGCTACGAGCAGTACTTC. Protein sequence: CASSYRAGGYEQYF.

The genes are TRBV19 and TRBJ2-7; 9 bases fit TRBD1. The CDR3 is 14 residues long. V lost 5 bases and J lost 6; bases outside the gene matches: 8. Per germline, CDR1 LNHDA and CDR2 SQIVND (reference sequence). CDR3 region: CASSEDRGDPEQYF. CDR3 DNA sequence: TGTGCCAGTAGTGAAGACAGGGGGGACCCCGAGCAGTACTTC.

The rearrangement joins TRBV18 to TRBJ2-1, with 7 bases identical to TRBD1. The V and J ends lost 3 bases and 6 bases, in that order; junction bases with no gene match: 14. Looked up from germline, CDR1 is KGHSH and CDR2 is LQKENI. The CDR3 loop spans 17 amino acids. The CDR3 DNA sequence: TGTGCCAGCTCACCCTTACCCTCAGGGGGTATGGGCAATGAGCAGTTCTTC. Its protein is CASSPLPSGGMGNEQFF. Full variable domain (remainder filled in from reference TRBV18 and TRBJ2-1): NAGVMQNPRHLVRRRGQEARLRCSPMKGHSHVYWYRQLPEEGLKFMVYLQKENIIDESGMPKERFSAEFPKEGPSILRIQQVVRGDSAAYFCASSPLPSGGMGNEQFFGPGTRLTVL.

The chain combines TRBV19 with TRBJ2-1; D is perhaps TRBD2 (7 bases). Germline lookup yields CDR1 LNHDA and CDR2 SQIVND (reference sequence). V was cut by 3 bases and J by 7 bases, with 10 bases left in between. The CDR3 runs to 13 residues. CDR3 in DNA: TGTGCCAGTAGTATGGGGGGGCGGAATGAGCAGTTCTTC. Encoded protein: CASSMGGRNEQFF.

This clone was detected only once. CDR3 sequence: CASSRGDSPPTVTGELFF. The CDR3 nucleotides read TGTGCCAGCAGCCGAGGGGACAGTCCCCCTACAGTCACCGGGGAGCTGTTTTTT. The chain links TRBV5-5 to TRBJ2-2, with 7 bases fitting TRBD1. V was clipped by 4 bases and J by 4 bases; unmatched bases: 16. The germline V gene encodes CDR1 SGHKS and CDR2 YYEKEE (reference sequence). The CDR3 has 18 residues. The full variable domain, in which reference TRBV5-5 and TRBJ2-2 provide the parts outside the CDR3, is DAGVTQSPTHLIKTRGQQVTLRCSPISGHKSVSWYQQVLGQGPQFIFQYYEKEERGRGNFPDRFSARQFPNYSSELNVNALLLGDSALYLCASSRGDSPPTVTGELFFGEGSRLTVL.

The V and J genes are TRBV19 and TRBJ1-5; D not certain. This CDR3 comprises 12 residues. V lost 2 bases, J lost 7 bases, and 6 bases lay in between. CDR1 and CDR2 from the germline V gene are LNHDA and SQIVND (reference sequence). This CDR3 reads CASSINWQPQHF. CDR3 nucleotide sequence: TGTGCCAGTAGTATAAACTGGCAGCCCCAGCATTTT.

J is TRBJ2-1 and V is TRBV12-5; maybe TRBD2 (5 bases). CDR3 length: 14 residues. V lost 0 bases and J lost 7, with 10 bases in between. From germline, CDR1 is LGHNT and CDR2 FRNRAP. CDR3 nucleotides: TGTGCTAGTGGTTTGGTAGGAAGGGAGAATGAGCAGTTCTTC. It specifies CASGLVGRENEQFF.